These 11 T cell receptor beta chains originate from one sample sequenced in a study of Tregs in tolerant kidney transplant recipients. TCRdb's table, derived via immunoSEQ multiplex PCR, lists solely in-frame clones and lacks some. The sample has roughly 250,000 clones; approximately 84% are singletons. Sequencing used CD4+ T cells from blood. The origin of the receptors is a human donor in good health.

This chain joins TRBV19 and TRBJ2-7; 9 positions match TRBD1. The CDR3 loop spans 17 amino acids. CDR1 and CDR2 (germline): LNHDA, SQIVND (reference sequence). V shed 3 bases and J 2 bases; nucleotides not matched to a gene: 11. The CDR3 DNA reads TGTGCCAGTAGTATTAGAGGTACAGGGGGCCCAGCCTACGAGCAGTACTTC. It translates to CASSIRGTGGPAYEQYF.

The CDR3 DNA reads as TGCGCCAGCAGCATGGGGACAGGGGGCCAAAGCTATGGCTACACCTTC. Protein: CASSMGTGGQSYGYTF. The chain links TRBV5-1 to TRBJ1-2; 12 nucleotides match TRBD1. Germline CDR1 reads SGHRS; CDR2 reads YFSETQ. CDR3 length: 16 amino acids. Unmatched junction bases numbered 8, after V lost 4 bases and J lost 4 bases. Supplemented by reference TRBV5-1 and TRBJ1-2, the full variable domain reads KAGVTQTPRYLIKTRGQQVTLSCSPISGHRSVSWYQQTPGQGLQFLFEYFSETQRNKGNFPGRFSGRQFSNSRSEMNVSTLELGDSALYLCASSMGTGGQSYGYTFGSGTRLTVV.

The chain is built from TRBV6-5 and TRBJ1-5, with a possible D match to TRBD1 (5 bases). The germline CDR1 and CDR2 sequences are MNHEY and SVGAGI. V was cut by 2 bases and J by 3 bases, with 8 bases left in between. The CDR3 contains 14 residues. Here the CDR3 reads CASSYAGPNQPQHF. The DNA of the CDR3 is TGTGCCAGCAGTTACGCGGGACCCAATCAGCCCCAGCATTTT.

The V and J genes are TRBV25-1 and TRBJ1-2; D unresolved. Germline-derived CDR1 and CDR2 are MGHDK and SYGVNS. Trimming pared 3 bases from V and 2 bases from J, leaving 13 bases between. This CDR3 is built from 15 residues. The CDR3 bases are TGTGCCAGCAGTGATCTCTTTACGGGGAACTATGGCTACACCTTC. It specifies CASSDLFTGNYGYTF.

CDR3 in amino acids: CASSLNMGAGELFF. The CDR3, as DNA: TGTGCCAGCAGCTTAAACATGGGTGCCGGGGAGCTGTTTTTT. The chain is built from TRBV11-3 and TRBJ2-2; D remains unclear. The CDR3 sequence is 14 residues long. Trimming stripped 2 bases from V and 6 bases from J, with 10 bases between. Germline CDR1 is SGHNT and CDR2 is YENEEA. Drawing the rest from reference TRBV11-3 and TRBJ2-2, the complete variable domain is EAGVVQSPRYKIIEKKQPVAFWCNPISGHNTLYWYLQNLGQGPELLIRYENEEAVDDSQLPKDRFSAERLKGVDSTLKIQPAELGDSAVYLCASSLNMGAGELFFGEGSRLTVL.

The chain couples TRBV6-1 to TRBJ1-5; D not certain. CDR1 is MNHNS and CDR2 is SASEGT in the germline V gene. V was pared by 4 bases and J by 6 bases, with 13 bases between. The CDR3 covers 14 residues. The DNA for the CDR3 is TGTGCCAGCAGTGGGGCTGGATCCTCTCAGCCCCAGCATTTT. This translates into CASSGAGSSQPQHF.

V gene TRBV13 combines with J gene TRBJ1-1; a possible D gene is TRBD1 (5 bases). The CDR3 loop spans 13 amino acids. The germline V gene has CDR1 PRHDT and CDR2 FYEKMQ (reference sequence). V dropped 6 bases and J dropped 6 bases, with 14 bases sitting between them. The CDR3 is CASSKTRESEAFF. CDR3 nucleotide sequence: TGTGCCAGCAGTAAAACCAGGGAGTCTGAAGCTTTCTTT.

V is TRBV7-2 and J is TRBJ2-2; weak D call: TRBD1 (6 bases). Between the trimmed V and J ends, which lost 1 base and 6 bases, there was a span of 9 bases. The germline CDR1 and CDR2 sequences are SGHTA and FQGNSA. This CDR3 is built from 14 residues. Written as DNA, the CDR3 is TGTGCCAGCAGCTTAGAACAGGGCGCCGGGGAGCTGTTTTTT. Its protein is CASSLEQGAGELFF.

The chain uses TRBV6-5 and TRBJ1-2; no clear D. The V gene's germline CDR1 is MNHEY and CDR2 SVGAGI. V shed 0 bases and J shed 2 bases, with 7 bases lying between them. There are 14 residues in the CDR3. CDR3 region: CASSYSGRNYGYTF. The DNA of the CDR3 is TGTGCCAGCAGTTACTCAGGCAGAAACTATGGCTACACCTTC.

CDR3 residues: CASSPPGPRLTDTQYF. For the CDR3, the DNA is TGTGCCAGCAGTCCCCCGGGACCACGACTAACAGATACGCAGTATTTT. The chain couples TRBV27 to TRBJ2-3; D possibly matches TRBD1 or TRBD2 (5 bases each). The CDR3 is 16 amino acids. Trimming shortened V by 5 bases and J by 3 bases, and 18 bases separated the two germline ends. Germline CDR1 is MNHEY and CDR2 is SMNVEV (reference sequence).

The V call is TRBV7-8, the J call TRBJ2-5; D ambiguous. This CDR3 spans 11 amino acids. Per the germline V gene, CDR1 is SGHVS and CDR2 is FQNEAQ. Trimming pared 0 bases from V and 11 bases from J, leaving 7 bases between. DNA of the CDR3: TGTGCCAGCAGCTTAGCTCAGCGACAGTACTTC. Translating it yields CASSLAQRQYF. Looking up the rest from reference TRBV7-8 and TRBJ2-5 gives the full variable domain: GAGVSQSPRYKVAKRGQDVALRCDPISGHVSLFWYQQALGQGPEFLTYFQNEAQLDKSGLPSDRFFAERPEGSVSTLKIQRTQQEDSAVYLCASSLAQRQYFGPGTRLLVL.